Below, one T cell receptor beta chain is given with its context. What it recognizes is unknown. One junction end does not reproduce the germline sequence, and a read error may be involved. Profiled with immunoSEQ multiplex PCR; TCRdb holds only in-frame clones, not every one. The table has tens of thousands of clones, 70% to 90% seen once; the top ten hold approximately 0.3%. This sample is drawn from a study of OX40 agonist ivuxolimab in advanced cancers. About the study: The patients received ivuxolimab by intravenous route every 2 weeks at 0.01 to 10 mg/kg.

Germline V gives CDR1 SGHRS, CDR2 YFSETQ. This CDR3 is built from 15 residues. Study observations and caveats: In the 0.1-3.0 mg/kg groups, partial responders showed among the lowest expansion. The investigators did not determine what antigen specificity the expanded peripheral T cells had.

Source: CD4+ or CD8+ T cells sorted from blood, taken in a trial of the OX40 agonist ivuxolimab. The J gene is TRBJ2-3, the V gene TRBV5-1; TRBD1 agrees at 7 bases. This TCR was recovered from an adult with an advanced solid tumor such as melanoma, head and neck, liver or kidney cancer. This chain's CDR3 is CAGSLDRAGWDTQYF. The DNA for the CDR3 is TGCGCCGGCAGCCTAGACAGGGCCGGGTGGGATACGCAGTATTTT.